Listed below are T cell receptor beta chains from one sample, sequenced in a study of T cell repertoires in aging, cancer and after chemotherapy. TCRdb reprocessed the multiplex PCR reads via MiXCR and lists one record per CDR3 protein. Here the sample spans about 17,000 distinct CDR3 sequences, 40% to 55% being singletons. Sequenced material: blood. The receptors here all came from a human donor in good health. The CDR3 runs from the conserved cysteine through the conserved F or W. The D gene is left open where the match is weak. Clone size is not always given. Where it is, it says once, few, many or a class for expanded clones.

TRBV6-2/TRBV6-3	NA	NA	TRBJ2-3	TGTGCCAGCAGTTACCCACGACTACAGGGGTCGGCGGGAGTTAATACGCAGTATTTT	CASSYPRLQGSAGVNTQYF
TRBV6-2/TRBV6-3	few	NA	TRBJ2-3	TGTGCCAGCAGCGGCAGGGGCTACCTCACAGATACGCAGTATTTT	CASSGRGYLTDTQYF
TRBV6-1	NA	TRBD1	TRBJ1-4	TGTGCCAGCACCGGGACAGGGGCGAGGGAAAAACTGTTTTTT	CASTGTGAREKLFF
TRBV27	NA	TRBD1	TRBJ2-2	TGTGCCAGCAGGGGACAGGGCAGCCCTTCCAACACCGGGGAGCTGTTTTTT	CASRGQGSPSNTGELFF
TRBV5-6	NA	TRBD1	TRBJ2-1	TGTGCCAGCAGCGCCTCCGGGACAGTGTACAATGAGCAGTTCTTC	CASSASGTVYNEQFF
TRBV19	NA	NA	TRBJ2-7	TGTGCCAGTAGTATAAGGGGGATCGACTACGAGCAGTACTTC	CASSIRGIDYEQYF
TRBV29-1	few	NA	TRBJ2-3	TGCAGCGACCTTCTCACAGATACGCAGTATTTT	CSDLLTDTQYF
TRBV19	NA	TRBD2	TRBJ2-5	TGTGCCAGTAGGGCTCAAAGCGCGGGAGGAGAGACCCAGTACTTC	CASRAQSAGGETQYF
TRBV15	NA	NA	TRBJ2-7	TGTGCCACCAGCAGAGTAACGACTAGGCCGTGGGAGCAGTACTTC	CATSRVTTRPWEQYF
TRBV19	few	NA	TRBJ2-7	TGTGCCAGTAGTATTGGCGGACACTTCACCTACGAGCAGTACTTC	CASSIGGHFTYEQYF
TRBV12-3/TRBV12-4	NA	NA	TRBJ2-3	TGTGCCAGCACCCTAGACGGGATGGATACGCAGTATTTT	CASTLDGMDTQYF
TRBV6-1	NA	TRBD2	TRBJ2-1	TGTGCCAGCAGTGAACTAGCGGGAGGGGTTGAGCAGTTCTTC	CASSELAGGVEQFF
TRBV6-4	NA	TRBD2	TRBJ2-1	TGTGCCAGCAGTGACTCGGCGGGAGGAAATGAGCAGTTCTTC	CASSDSAGGNEQFF